This T cell receptor (beta chain) was obtained from a study of T cell changes during pregnancy in multiple sclerosis. The table came from immunoSEQ multiplex PCR; TCRdb's copy has only in-frame clones and leaves some out. The sample carries roughly 40,000 clones, 75% to 95% recorded once. V lost 8 bases and J lost 5, with 12 bases in between. The CDR3 is made up of 12 amino acids. Germline CDR1 is MNHNS and CDR2 is SASEGT. The chain joins TRBV6-1 to TRBJ1-2, with a weak D call TRBD1 (6 bases). Sample: CD4+ T cells from peripheral blood mononuclear cells, taken in the third trimester of pregnancy. This TCR came from a female donor with multiple sclerosis, enrolled in a pregnancy study. The CDR3 loop reads CASRTAWYGYTF. CDR3 nucleotide sequence: TGTGCCAGCCGGACAGCCTGGTATGGCTACACCTTC.